Each of the 5 T cell receptor beta chains below was sequenced from the same sample in a study of blood T cell repertoires in COVID-19. Clones were sequenced by immunoSEQ multiplex PCR, and TCRdb holds only the in-frame ones, with some missing. The table shows tens of thousands of clones, with 70% to 90% occurring only once. Material: peripheral blood. Source of these receptors: a woman aged 45-60 years with COVID-19, enrolled during active disease.

This chain joins TRBV14 and TRBJ1-1, with D possibly matching TRBD1 (6 bases). Germline CDR1 SGHDN, CDR2 FVKESK. The V end lost 4 bases, the J end lost 3 bases, and 15 bases lay between the germline ends. The CDR3 length is 15 residues. CDR3 loop: CASSPTGTKYTEAFF. The CDR3 nucleotides read TGTGCCAGCAGCCCAACAGGGACCAAGTACACTGAAGCTTTCTTT.

This clone occurred a few times. This chain links TRBV28 with TRBJ1-5, with D uncertain. Trimming cost V 4 bases and J 7 bases, with 14 bases left between them. Germline CDR1 and CDR2: MDHEN and SYDVKM. The CDR3 runs 14 residues. The CDR3, as DNA: TGTGCCAGCAGTTACCAGGCCCTACACCAGCCCCAGCATTTT. Translating it yields CASSYQALHQPQHF.

This chain links TRBV7-2 with TRBJ2-1; D is ambiguous. Germline lookup yields CDR1 SGHTA and CDR2 FQGNSA. V shed 1 base and J shed 0 bases, with 7 bases lying between them. The CDR3 covers 15 residues. CDR3 nucleotides: TGTGCCAGCAGCTTAGAGCTGAGCTCCTACAATGAGCAGTTCTTC. Protein: CASSLELSSYNEQFF.

This clone occurred once. The rearrangement joins TRBV6-6 to TRBJ2-3, with a possible D match to TRBD2 (5 bases). Trimming took off 3 bases at V and 4 bases at J, with 14 bases between the two ends. This CDR3 is 15 amino acids long. The germline gives CDR1 MNHNY, CDR2 SVGAGI (reference sequence). DNA for the CDR3: TGTGCCAGCAGTTATGCGCCCCAGAGGGCAGATACGCAGTATTTT. This codes for CASSYAPQRADTQYF.

This chain joins TRBV14 and TRBJ2-7; no clear D. The CDR3 spans 12 residues. The germline V gene has CDR1 SGHDN and CDR2 FVKESK. The ends were cut back, 6 bases at V and 2 bases at J, with 8 bases in the middle. The CDR3 bases are TGTGCCAGCAGTGCAGGCGCCTACGAGCAGTACTTC. This encodes CASSAGAYEQYF.